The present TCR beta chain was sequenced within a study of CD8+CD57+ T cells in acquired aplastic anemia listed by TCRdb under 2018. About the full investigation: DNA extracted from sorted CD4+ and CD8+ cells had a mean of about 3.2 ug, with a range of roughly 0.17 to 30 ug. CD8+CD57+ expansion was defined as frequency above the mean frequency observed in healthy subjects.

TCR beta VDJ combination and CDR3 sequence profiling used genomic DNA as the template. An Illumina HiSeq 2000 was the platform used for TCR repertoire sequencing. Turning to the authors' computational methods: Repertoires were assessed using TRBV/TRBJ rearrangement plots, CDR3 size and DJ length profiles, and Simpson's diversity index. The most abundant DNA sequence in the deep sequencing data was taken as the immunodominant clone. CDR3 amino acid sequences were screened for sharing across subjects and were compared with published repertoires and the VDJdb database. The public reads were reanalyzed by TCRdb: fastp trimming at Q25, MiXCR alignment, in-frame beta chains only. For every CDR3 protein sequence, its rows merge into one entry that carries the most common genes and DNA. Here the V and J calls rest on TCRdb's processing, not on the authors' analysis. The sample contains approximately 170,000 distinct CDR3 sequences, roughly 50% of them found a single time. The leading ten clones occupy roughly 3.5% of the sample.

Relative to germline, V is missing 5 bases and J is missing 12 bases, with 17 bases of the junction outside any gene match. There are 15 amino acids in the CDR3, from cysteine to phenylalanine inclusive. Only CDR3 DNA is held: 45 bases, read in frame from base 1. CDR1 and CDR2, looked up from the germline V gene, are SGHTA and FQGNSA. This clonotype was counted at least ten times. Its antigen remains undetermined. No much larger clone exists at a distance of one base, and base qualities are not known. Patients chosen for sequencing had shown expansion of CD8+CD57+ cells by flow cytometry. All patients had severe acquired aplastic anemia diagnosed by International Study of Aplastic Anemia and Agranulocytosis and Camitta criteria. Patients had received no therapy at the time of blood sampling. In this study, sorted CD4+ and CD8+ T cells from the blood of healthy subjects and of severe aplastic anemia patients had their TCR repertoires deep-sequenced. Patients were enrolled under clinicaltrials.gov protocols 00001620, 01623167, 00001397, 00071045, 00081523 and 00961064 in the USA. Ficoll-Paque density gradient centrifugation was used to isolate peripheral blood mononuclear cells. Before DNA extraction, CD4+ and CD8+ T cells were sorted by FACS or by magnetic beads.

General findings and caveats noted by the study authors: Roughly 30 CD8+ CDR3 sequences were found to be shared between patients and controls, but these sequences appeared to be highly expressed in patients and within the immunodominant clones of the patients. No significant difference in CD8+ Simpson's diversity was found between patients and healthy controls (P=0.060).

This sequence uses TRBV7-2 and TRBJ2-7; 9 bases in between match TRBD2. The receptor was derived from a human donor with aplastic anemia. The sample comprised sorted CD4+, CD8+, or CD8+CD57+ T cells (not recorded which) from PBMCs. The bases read TGTGCCAGCAGCCCCCGTGGGGGACTAGCTCTGATAATGTACTTC. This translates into CASSPRGGLALIMYF.